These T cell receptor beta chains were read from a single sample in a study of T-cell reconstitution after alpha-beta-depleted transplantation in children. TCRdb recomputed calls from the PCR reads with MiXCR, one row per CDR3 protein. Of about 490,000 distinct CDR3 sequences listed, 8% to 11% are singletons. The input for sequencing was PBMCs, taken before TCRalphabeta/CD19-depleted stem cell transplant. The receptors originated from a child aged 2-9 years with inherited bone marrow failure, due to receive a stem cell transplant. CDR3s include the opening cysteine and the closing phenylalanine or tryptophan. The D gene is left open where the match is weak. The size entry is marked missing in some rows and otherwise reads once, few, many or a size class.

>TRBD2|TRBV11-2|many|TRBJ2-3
CASSLGLAGGPGTDTQYF
TGTGCCAGCAGCTTAGGACTAGCGGGAGGGCCTGGCACAGATACGCAGTATTTT
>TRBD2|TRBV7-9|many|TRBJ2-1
CASSLVGTSLFF
TGTGCCAGCAGCTTAGTGGGGACTAGCTTGTTCTTC
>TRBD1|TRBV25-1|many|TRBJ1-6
CASRRMGQDNSPLHF
TGTGCCAGCAGAAGAATGGGACAGGATAATTCACCCCTCCACTTT
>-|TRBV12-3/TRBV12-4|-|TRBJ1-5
CASSLRNSNQPQHF
TGTGCCAGCAGTTTGAGGAATAGCAATCAGCCCCAGCATTTT
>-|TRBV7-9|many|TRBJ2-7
CASSHQEDEQYF
TGTGCCAGCAGCCACCAGGAGGACGAGCAGTACTTC
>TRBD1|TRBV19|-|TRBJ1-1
CASSLPGQGYGTDAEAFF
TGTGCCAGTAGCTTACCGGGACAGGGCTATGGAACGGACGCTGAAGCTTTCTTT
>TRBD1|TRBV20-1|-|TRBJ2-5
CSAIHRTGVILETQYF
TGCAGTGCTATCCACAGGACAGGGGTCATTCTAGAGACCCAGTACTTC
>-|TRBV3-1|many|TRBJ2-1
CASSPYQTVGSGNEQFF
TGTGCCAGCAGCCCTTACCAGACAGTCGGCTCGGGGAATGAGCAGTTCTTC
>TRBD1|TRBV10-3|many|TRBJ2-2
CAISESDRGSTGELFF
TGTGCCATCAGTGAGTCGGACAGGGGTAGCACCGGGGAGCTGTTTTTT
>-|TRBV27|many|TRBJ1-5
CASSQIHNSDSLQHF
TGTGCCAGCAGTCAGATACATAATTCGGACAGCCTCCAGCATTTT
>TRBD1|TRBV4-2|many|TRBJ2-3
CASSQPGTGPTDTQYF
TGTGCCAGCAGCCAACCCGGGACAGGACCCACAGATACGCAGTATTTT
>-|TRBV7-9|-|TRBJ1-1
CASSLDRLEAFF
TGTGCCAGCAGTCTCGACAGACTCGAAGCTTTCTTT
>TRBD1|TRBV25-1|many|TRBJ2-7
CASSEYPGQGCPYEQYF
TGTGCCAGCAGTGAATATCCTGGACAGGGGTGTCCCTACGAGCAGTACTTC
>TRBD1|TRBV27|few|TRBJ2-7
CASSLLGRQGSDEQYF
TGTGCCAGCAGTTTATTAGGGAGACAGGGTAGTGACGAGCAGTACTTC
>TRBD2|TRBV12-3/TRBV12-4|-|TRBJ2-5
CASCLPWTSGREWGETQYF
TGTGCCAGCTGTCTCCCTTGGACTAGCGGGAGGGAATGGGGAGAGACCCAGTACTTC
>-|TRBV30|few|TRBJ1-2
CAQGGYGYTF
TGTGCACAGGGCGGCTATGGCTACACCTTC